This T cell receptor beta chain was obtained from a study of CD8+CD57+ T cells in acquired aplastic anemia. Looking at the study overall: Mean yield of DNA from sorted CD4+ and CD8+ cells was roughly 3.4 ug. Healthy donor CD4+ samples were sequenced to a depth that averaged roughly 10 million reads.

Genomic DNA templated the TCR beta VDJ and CDR3 profiling. TCRdb called the reads again in MiXCR, with one record for every CDR3 protein. There are 100,000 to 130,000 distinct CDR3 sequences in the sample; less than 65% occur only once, and around a third lies in the top ten. General study points: Comparison of patients with controls identified almost 30 shared CD8+ CDR3 sequences.

This CDR3 has 13 amino acids. Germline V lookup: CDR1 LNHDA, CDR2 SQIVND (reference sequence). With regard to this clonotype: Its target is not known. The junction departs from germline at one end; a sequencing error may be responsible.

The sample comprised sorted CD4+, CD8+, or CD8+CD57+ T cells (not recorded which) from PBMCs. The chain links TRBV19 to TRBJ2-1, with 7 nucleotides matching TRBD1. The receptor was derived from a human donor in good health, serving as a control. The CDR3 nucleotides are TGTGCCGGTAGTACGGGACAGTACAATGAGCAGCTCTTC. It yields the protein CAGSTGQYNEQLF.